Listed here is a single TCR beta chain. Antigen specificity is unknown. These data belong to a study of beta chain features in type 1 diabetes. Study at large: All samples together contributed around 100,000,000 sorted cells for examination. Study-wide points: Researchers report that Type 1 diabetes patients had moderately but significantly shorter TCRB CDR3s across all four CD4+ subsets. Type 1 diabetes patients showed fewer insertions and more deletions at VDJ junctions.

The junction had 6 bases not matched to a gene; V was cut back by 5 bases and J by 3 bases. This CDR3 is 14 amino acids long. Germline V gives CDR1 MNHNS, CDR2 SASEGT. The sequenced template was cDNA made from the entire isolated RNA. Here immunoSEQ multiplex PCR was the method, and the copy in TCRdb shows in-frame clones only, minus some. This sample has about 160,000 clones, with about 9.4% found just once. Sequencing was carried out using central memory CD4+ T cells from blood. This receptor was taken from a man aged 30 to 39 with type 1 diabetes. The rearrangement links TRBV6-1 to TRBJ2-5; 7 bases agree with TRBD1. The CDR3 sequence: CASSSTGRKETQYF. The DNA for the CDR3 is TGTGCCAGCAGTTCGACAGGGAGAAAAGAGACCCAGTACTTC.